In this sample, the clone carrying this T cell receptor beta chain turned up a few times. Its specificity is not known. The second PCR ran about 6 to 11 cycles with a sample-barcoded 5' primer and J-beta primers. Each cDNA was tagged by a template-switch adaptor containing 12 random nucleotides. TCRdb reprocessed the 5' RACE reads via MiXCR and lists one record per CDR3 protein. This sample yields 1.8 million or so distinct CDR3 sequences, of which about two fifths are seen a single time; roughly 23% belongs to the top ten. This sample is drawn from a study of blood T cells in healthy people across ages. At the level of the study: The capture of about one barcoded beta molecule per two T cells was achieved by template switching.

Notes on the study in general: Age showed a roughly linear inverse relationship with TCR beta diversity per million T cells. Naive T cell percentage showed a strong correlation with the diversity of TCR beta.

The junction had 16 bases not matched to a gene; V was cut back by 1 base and J by 6 bases. From germline, CDR1 is LGHNA and CDR2 YSLEER. This CDR3 has 18 amino acids. The source is a human donor in good health. The chain couples TRBV4-3 to TRBJ2-3; 7 positions agree with TRBD1. The sample taken for sequencing was blood. CDR3 in amino acids: CASSQGAQQGLFTDTQYF. The CDR3 DNA is TGCGCCAGCAGCCAAGGGGCCCAACAGGGGTTATTCACGGATACGCAGTATTTT.